This TCR beta chain emerged from a study of lymphopenia after photon versus proton radiotherapy. Notes on the study in general: Post-nadir diversity loss with photons came from oligoclonal expansion, particularly CD8+ Temra cells. Proton therapy kept repertoires fairly stable, unlike photons, which gained effector/memory cells. Only patients who died were analyzed for survival; proton advantage is unproven.

V lost 3 bases, J lost 3 bases, and 5 bases stayed unmatched. The CDR3 has 15 residues. CDR1 is SGHNT, CDR2 YYREEE, per germline (reference sequence). TCRdb keeps only in-frame clones here, not all; method: immunoSEQ multiplex PCR. The sample carries approximately 21,000 clones, 75% to 90% recorded once. Note on this clone: No antigen is known for it.

V gene TRBV5-4 combines with J gene TRBJ1-1, with TRBD1 identical over 10 bases. The sequences come from peripheral blood, collected from a patient treated with photon-based radiotherapy. The sequence was collected from a man aged 55-75 years with pancreatic cancer. The CDR3 sequence is CASSSGDRGYTEAFF. As DNA, the CDR3 is TGTGCCAGCAGCTCTGGGGACAGGGGATACACTGAAGCTTTCTTT.